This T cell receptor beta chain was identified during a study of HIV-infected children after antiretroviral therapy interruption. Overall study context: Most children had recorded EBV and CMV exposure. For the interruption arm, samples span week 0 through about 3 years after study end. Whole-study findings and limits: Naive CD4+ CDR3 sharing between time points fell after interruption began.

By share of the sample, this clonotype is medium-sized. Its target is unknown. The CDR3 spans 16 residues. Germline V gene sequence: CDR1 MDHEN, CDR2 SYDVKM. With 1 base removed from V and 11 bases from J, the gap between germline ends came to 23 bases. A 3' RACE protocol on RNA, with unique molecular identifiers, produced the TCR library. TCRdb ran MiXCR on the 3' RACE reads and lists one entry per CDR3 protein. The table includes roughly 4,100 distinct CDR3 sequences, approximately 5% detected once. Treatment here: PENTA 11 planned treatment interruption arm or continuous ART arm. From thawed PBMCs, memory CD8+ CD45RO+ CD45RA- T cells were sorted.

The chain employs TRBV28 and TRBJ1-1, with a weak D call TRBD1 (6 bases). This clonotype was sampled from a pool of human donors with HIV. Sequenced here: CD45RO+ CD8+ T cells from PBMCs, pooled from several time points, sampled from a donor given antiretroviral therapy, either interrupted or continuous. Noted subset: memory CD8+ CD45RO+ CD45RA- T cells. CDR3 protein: CASSLLRAAGADSAFF. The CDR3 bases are TGTGCCAGCAGTTTATTGCGGGCGGCAGGGGCCGATTCGGCTTTCTTT.